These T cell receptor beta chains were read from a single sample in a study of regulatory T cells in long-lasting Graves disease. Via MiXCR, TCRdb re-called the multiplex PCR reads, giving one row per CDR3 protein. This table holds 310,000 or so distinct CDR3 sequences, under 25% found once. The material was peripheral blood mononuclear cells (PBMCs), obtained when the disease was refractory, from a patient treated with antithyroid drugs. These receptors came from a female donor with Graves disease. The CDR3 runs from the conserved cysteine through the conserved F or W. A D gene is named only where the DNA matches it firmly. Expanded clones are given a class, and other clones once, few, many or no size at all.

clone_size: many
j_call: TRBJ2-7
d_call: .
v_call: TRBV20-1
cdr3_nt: TGCAGTGCTAGAGAGGGACTCTACGAGCAGTACTTC
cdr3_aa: CSAREGLYEQYF

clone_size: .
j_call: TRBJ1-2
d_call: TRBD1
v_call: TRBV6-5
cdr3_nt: TGTGCCAGCAGTTTGACAGGGTCGCCCTCTCCAGGCTGCACCTTC
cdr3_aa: CASSLTGSPSPGCTF

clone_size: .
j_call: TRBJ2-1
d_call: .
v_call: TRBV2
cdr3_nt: TGTGCCAGCAGTTACCCATTGAATGAGCAGTTCTTC
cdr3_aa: CASSYPLNEQFF

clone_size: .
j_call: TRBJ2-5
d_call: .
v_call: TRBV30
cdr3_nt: TGTGCCTGGAGTGAAATAGGTAGCCGGGAGACCCAGTACTTC
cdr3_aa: CAWSEIGSRETQYF

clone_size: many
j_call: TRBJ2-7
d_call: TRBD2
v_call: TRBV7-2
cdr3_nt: TGTGCCAGCAGCATTATAGCGGGAGACTACGAGCAGTACTTC
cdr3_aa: CASSIIAGDYEQYF

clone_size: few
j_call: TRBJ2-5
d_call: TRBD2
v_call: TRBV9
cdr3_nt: TGTGCCAGCAGCGTAGGGGGAGGGCGAGAGACCCAGTACTTC
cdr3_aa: CASSVGGGRETQYF

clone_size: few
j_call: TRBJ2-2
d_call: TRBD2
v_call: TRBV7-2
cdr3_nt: TGTGCCAGCAGCCTAGCGGGAGCCACCGGGGAGCTGTTTTTT
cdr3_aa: CASSLAGATGELFF

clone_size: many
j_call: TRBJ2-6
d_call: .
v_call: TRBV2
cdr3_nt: TGTGCCAGCAGTGATCGGGTTTCTGGGGCCAACGTCCTGACTTTC
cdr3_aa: CASSDRVSGANVLTF

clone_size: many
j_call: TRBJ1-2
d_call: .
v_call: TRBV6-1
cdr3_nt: TGTGCCAGCCCGGAGCCCCGAGGCGGCTATGGCTACACCTTC
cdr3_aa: CASPEPRGGYGYTF

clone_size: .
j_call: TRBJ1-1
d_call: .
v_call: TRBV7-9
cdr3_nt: TGTGCCAGCAGCACCGGCGACCGGGCGAAGACCGTGAACACTGAAGCTTTCTTT
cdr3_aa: CASSTGDRAKTVNTEAFF

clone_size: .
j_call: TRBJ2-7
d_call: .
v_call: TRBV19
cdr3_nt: TGTGCCAGTAGTATCTGGCAGGGGGGTGAGCAGTACTTC
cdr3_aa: CASSIWQGGEQYF

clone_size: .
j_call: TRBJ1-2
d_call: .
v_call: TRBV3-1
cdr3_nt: TGTGCCAGCAGCCAAGATACGGGCATAGGCTATGGCTACACCTTC
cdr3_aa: CASSQDTGIGYGYTF

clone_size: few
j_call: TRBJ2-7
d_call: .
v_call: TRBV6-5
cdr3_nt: TGTGCCAGCAGTTACTCGCACCGGGTTGAAGCCTACGAGCAGTACTTC
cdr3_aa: CASSYSHRVEAYEQYF

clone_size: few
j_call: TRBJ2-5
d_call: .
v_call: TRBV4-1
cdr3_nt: TGCGCCAGCCGTGGATCCGGGACGTCGCAAGAGACCCAGCACTTC
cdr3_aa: CASRGSGTSQETQHF

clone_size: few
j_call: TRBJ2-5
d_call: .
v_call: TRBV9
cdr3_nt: TGTGCCAGCAGCGTAGTGGGCCTCCAAGAGACCCAGTACTTC
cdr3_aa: CASSVVGLQETQYF

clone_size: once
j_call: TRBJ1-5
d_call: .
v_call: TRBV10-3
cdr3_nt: TGTGCCATCAGAGTAGTCCGGGGCACGGGCAATCAGCCCCAGCATTTT
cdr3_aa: CAIRVVRGTGNQPQHF

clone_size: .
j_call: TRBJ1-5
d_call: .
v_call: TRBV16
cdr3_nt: TGTGCCAGCAGCCAAGGGCAGGACACTCCTCAGCCCCAGCATTTT
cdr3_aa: CASSQGQDTPQPQHF

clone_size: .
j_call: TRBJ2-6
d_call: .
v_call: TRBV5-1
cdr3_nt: TGCGCCAGCAGCTCAGGGAACGGGGCCAACGTCCTGACTTTC
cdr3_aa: CASSSGNGANVLTF

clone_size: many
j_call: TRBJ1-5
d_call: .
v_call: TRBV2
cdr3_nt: TGTGCCAGCAAGGGGACTGGGAATCAGCCCCAGCATTTT
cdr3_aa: CASKGTGNQPQHF

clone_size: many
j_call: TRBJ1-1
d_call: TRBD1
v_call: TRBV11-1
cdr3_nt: TGTGCCAGCAGCCCCTGGACAGGGTCGGGCACTGAAGCTTTCTTT
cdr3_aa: CASSPWTGSGTEAFF

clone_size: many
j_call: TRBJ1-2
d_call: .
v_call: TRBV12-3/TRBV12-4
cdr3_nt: TGTGCCAGCAGTCACCCCCGTCTTGGAAGTCTGGGGTATGGCTACACCTTC
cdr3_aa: CASSHPRLGSLGYGYTF

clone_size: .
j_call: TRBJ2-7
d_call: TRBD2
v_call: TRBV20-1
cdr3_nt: TGCAGTGCTAGAGTCCCTAGCGGGAGCTACGAGCAGTACTTC
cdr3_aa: CSARVPSGSYEQYF

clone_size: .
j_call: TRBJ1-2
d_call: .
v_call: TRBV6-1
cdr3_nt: TGTGCCAGCTGGCGGGTATACCATGGCTACACCTTC
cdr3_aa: CASWRVYHGYTF

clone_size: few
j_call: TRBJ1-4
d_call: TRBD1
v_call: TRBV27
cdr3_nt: TGTGCCACCCAGGGGGCGGGAAAACTGTTTTTT
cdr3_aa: CATQGAGKLFF

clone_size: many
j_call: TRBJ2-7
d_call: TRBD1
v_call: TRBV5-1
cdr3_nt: TGCGCCAGCAGCGTGTCACAGGGGGGCGAGCAGTACTTC
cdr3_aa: CASSVSQGGEQYF

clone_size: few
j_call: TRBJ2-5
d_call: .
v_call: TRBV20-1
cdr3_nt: TGCAGTGCTAGAGCCGGGGACGGCCAAGGGACCCAGTACTTC
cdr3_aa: CSARAGDGQGTQYF

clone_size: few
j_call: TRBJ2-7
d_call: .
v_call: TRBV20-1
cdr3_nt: TGCAGTGCTAGAGATCAGTCTAGGACAGAGTACGAGCAGTACTTC
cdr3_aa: CSARDQSRTEYEQYF

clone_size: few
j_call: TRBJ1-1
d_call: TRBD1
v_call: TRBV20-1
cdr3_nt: TGCAGTGCTACAGGACAGGGGGTCGCCTACACTGAAGCTTTCTTT
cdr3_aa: CSATGQGVAYTEAFF

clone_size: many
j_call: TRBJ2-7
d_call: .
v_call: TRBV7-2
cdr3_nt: TGTGCCAGCAGCTTTTCGTTGGAGGGCGAGCAGTACTTC
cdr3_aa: CASSFSLEGEQYF

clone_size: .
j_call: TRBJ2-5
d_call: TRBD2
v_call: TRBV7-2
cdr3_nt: TGTGCCAGCAGCTGGGGTGGTAGCGGGGGGAACCAAGAGACCCAGTACTTC
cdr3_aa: CASSWGGSGGNQETQYF

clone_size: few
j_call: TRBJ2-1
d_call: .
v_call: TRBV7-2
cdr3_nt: TGTGCCAGCAGCTTGCTCAATGAGCAGTTCTTC
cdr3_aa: CASSLLNEQFF

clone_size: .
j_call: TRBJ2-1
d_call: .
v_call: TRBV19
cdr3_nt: TGTGCCAGTAAGGTTCAGGGCTCTTTTCTCTACAATGAGCAGTTCTTC
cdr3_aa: CASKVQGSFLYNEQFF

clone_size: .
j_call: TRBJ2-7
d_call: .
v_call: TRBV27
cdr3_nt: TGTGCCAGCAGTTTTGGGGAATCCCCCTACGAGCAGTACTTC
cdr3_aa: CASSFGESPYEQYF